This TCR beta chain was captured by sequencing in a study of cytomegalovirus exposure and HLA in healthy donors. There are a few counts of this clone. The CDR3 is 15 residues long. CDR1 is LGHNA and CDR2 is YSLEER in the germline V gene. V was clipped by 1 base and J by 4 bases; unmatched bases: 6. A multiplex PCR was run with 60 Vbeta primers and 13 Jbeta primers. Clones were read by immunoSEQ multiplex PCR, and TCRdb kept only the in-frame ones, dropping some. In the table there are around 150,000 clones, around 72% of which are singletons. The sample consisted of PBMCs. The chain recombines TRBV4-3 with TRBJ1-2; 7 nucleotides align to TRBD1. This clonotype was obtained from a man in his forties or fifties in good health and CMV-seronegative. CDR3 nucleotides: TGCGCCAGCAGCCAAGGTCGACAGGGTCTCTATGGCTACACCTTC. Translated: CASSQGRQGLYGYTF.